The next 21 T cell receptor beta chains were all read from a single sample in a study of Ad26.COV2.S vaccination and SARS-CoV-2 variants. Treatment here: over 15 received Ad26.COV2.S at low or high dose, single or two shots; 5 received placebo; per-sample allocation not given. Samples were taken on day 63 after the first vaccine or placebo injection. Sequencing used immunoSEQ multiplex PCR; TCRdb keeps in-frame clones, though not all of them. Of roughly 420,000 clones listed, about 88% are singletons. The sequencing used peripheral blood, collected in a trial of Ad26.COV2.S vaccine versus placebo. These receptors originate from a person between 18 and 60 years old who received the Ad26.COV2.S COVID-19 vaccine or a placebo.

The chain recombines TRBV30 with TRBJ1-6; 9 positions agree with TRBD1. With V trimmed by 4 bases and J by 10 bases, 8 bases remained unmatched. This CDR3 has 14 amino acids. CDR1 and CDR2 (germline): GTSNPN, SVGIG (reference sequence). In DNA, the CDR3 is TGTGCCTGGACCCTAGGACAGGGGCTATCACCCCTCCACTTT. Its protein product is CAWTLGQGLSPLHF.

This clone was found once. The chain combines TRBV9 with TRBJ1-1; 7 nucleotides line up with TRBD1. Germline V gives CDR1 SGDLS, CDR2 YYNGEE. This CDR3 has 15 amino acids. J gave up 3 bases and V 1 base, and 6 bases lay outside the gene matches. The CDR3 spells CASSVMSGGYTEAFF. For the CDR3, the DNA is TGTGCCAGCAGCGTAATGTCAGGGGGTTACACTGAAGCTTTCTTT. The full variable domain, rest sourced from reference TRBV9 and TRBJ1-1, is DSGVTQTPKHLITATGQRVTLRCSPRSGDLSVYWYQQSLDQGLQFLIQYYNGEERAKGNILERFSAQQFPDLHSELNLSSLELGDSALYFCASSVMSGGYTEAFFGQGTRLTVV.

The chain carries TRBV14 and TRBJ1-5, with 8 bases identical to TRBD1. Germline CDR1 and CDR2: SGHDN and FVKESK. The CDR3 extends over 14 amino acids. V trimming: 4 bases; J trimming: 4 bases; junction bases outside the gene matches: 3. The CDR3 here is CASSLGQGNQPQHF. CDR3 sequence (DNA): TGTGCCAGCAGCCTCGGACAGGGAAATCAGCCCCAGCATTTT.

V gene TRBV4-1 combines with J gene TRBJ2-7; TRBD1 is a possible D gene (6 bases). The CDR3 is 16 residues long. Germline CDR1 and CDR2: MGHRA and YSYEKL. V lost 0 bases and J 3 bases, leaving 15 bases between the germline ends. CDR3 protein: CASSQDKAGTNYEQYF. Written as DNA, the CDR3 is TGCGCCAGCAGCCAAGATAAGGCCGGGACAAACTACGAGCAGTACTTC.

This chain connects TRBV3-1 (or the pseudogene TRBV3-2) to TRBJ1-1; D gene unclear. V lost 0 bases and J 6 bases, leaving 11 bases between the germline ends. Germline CDR1 is LGHDT and CDR2 is YNNKEL (reference sequence). The CDR3 extends over 14 amino acids. CDR3 amino acids: CASSQDSWRAEAFF. CDR3 DNA sequence: TGTGCCAGCAGCCAAGACTCATGGCGGGCTGAAGCTTTCTTT.

The rearrangement links TRBV5-1 to TRBJ2-4; 9 positions agree with TRBD2. CDR1 and CDR2 from the germline V gene are SGHRS and YFSETQ. The CDR3 is 17 amino acids. Trimming removed 2 bases from V and 10 bases from J; junction bases left unmatched: 16. The CDR3 spells CASSFRLSSGREGIQYF. DNA for the CDR3: TGCGCCAGCAGCTTCCGTTTGAGTAGCGGGCGGGAGGGGATTCAGTACTTC.

This chain joins TRBV24-1 and TRBJ2-3; 10 nucleotides match TRBD1. J gave up 5 bases and V 4 bases, and 11 bases lay outside the gene matches. This CDR3 is built from 17 residues. Germline loops: CDR1 KGHDR, CDR2 SFDVKD. The CDR3: CATSDSGQGWGGDTQYF. The CDR3 DNA follows: TGTGCCACCAGTGACTCGGGACAGGGGTGGGGGGGAGATACGCAGTATTTT.

The chain recombines TRBV5-1 with TRBJ1-4; D may be TRBD1 (5 bases). The germline V and J ends were trimmed by 3 bases and 7 bases, with 16 bases remaining between them. The germline V gene has CDR1 SGHRS and CDR2 YFSETQ. This CDR3 comprises 15 residues. The CDR3 bases are TGCGCCAGCAGCTGGGTGGGGCTAGCTAGTGAAAAACTGTTTTTT. Translating it yields CASSWVGLASEKLFF.

The rearrangement uses TRBV29-1 and TRBJ2-7, with TRBD2 as a possible D gene (7 bases). The length of the CDR3 is 11 residues. Trimming stripped 5 bases from V and 10 bases from J, with 15 bases between. In germline, CDR1 is SQVTM, CDR2 ANQGSEA. CDR3 loop: CSVQRGGSQYF. In DNA, the CDR3 is TGCAGCGTTCAGAGGGGGGGAAGTCAGTACTTC.

V usage is TRBV5-6 and J usage is TRBJ2-7; 7 bases fit TRBD1. The CDR3 runs to 15 residues. Unmatched junction bases numbered 5, after V lost 2 bases and J lost 0 bases. Germline V gene sequence: CDR1 SGHDT, CDR2 YYEEEE. This CDR3 is CASSFEQGSSYEQYF. The CDR3 DNA follows: TGTGCCAGCAGCTTCGAACAGGGGAGCTCCTACGAGCAGTACTTC.

By sample fraction, this clone is medium-sized (0.01 to 0.1%). The chain uses TRBV27 and TRBJ1-4; 8 bases are a match to TRBD1. Germline CDR1 reads MNHEY; CDR2 reads SMNVEV (reference sequence). J lost 8 bases, V lost 3 bases, and 2 bases had no gene match. The CDR3 is made up of 13 amino acids. The CDR3 region is CASSFGQGEKLFF. The CDR3 coding sequence is TGTGCCAGCAGTTTCGGACAGGGAGAAAAACTGTTTTTT.

The V gene is TRBV19, the J gene TRBJ1-5; D is possibly TRBD1 (5 bases). V was trimmed by 4 bases and J by 7 bases, leaving 8 bases between them. Germline V gene lookup returns CDR1 LNHDA and CDR2 SQIVND (reference sequence). The CDR3 loop spans 12 amino acids. CDR3 amino acids: CASSRTGQPQHF. The DNA of the CDR3 is TGTGCCAGTAGTAGAACAGGACAGCCCCAGCATTTT.

This sequence joins TRBV11-1 and TRBJ2-7; D gene unclear. Germline-derived CDR1 and CDR2 are SGHAT and FQDESV (reference sequence). The CDR3 has 12 residues. Trimming left V 1 base short and J 3 bases short, with 4 bases between. The CDR3 loop reads CASSLDIYEQYF. The CDR3 DNA follows: TGTGCCAGCAGCTTAGACATCTACGAGCAGTACTTC.

The chain is built from TRBV21-1 and TRBJ1-2; the table gives TRBD1 as D, unverified against the DNA. TRBV21-1 is a listed pseudogene. The CDR3 sequence is 14 residues long. Written as DNA, the CDR3 is TGTGCCAGCAGCAGAACCGGGACAGGCTATGGCTACACCTTC. It yields the protein CASSRTGTGYGYTF.

The rearrangement links TRBV10-3 to TRBJ1-1, with a tentative D call TRBD1 (5 bases). CDR3 size: 14 residues. Germline loops: CDR1 ENHRY, CDR2 SYGVKD. V was shortened by 0 bases and J by 3 bases, with 8 bases between the two germline ends. The CDR3 is CAISESRGDTEAFF. As DNA, the CDR3 is TGTGCCATCAGTGAGTCGAGGGGTGACACTGAAGCTTTCTTT.

J is TRBJ2-3 and V is TRBV18; 8 nucleotides agree with TRBD2. With V trimmed by 3 bases and J by 6 bases, 14 bases remained unmatched. Germline lookup yields CDR1 KGHSH and CDR2 LQKENI. CDR3 size: 17 residues. The CDR3 DNA sequence: TGTGCCAGCTCACCGGAAGCCCCGGGACTAGACTTTGATACGCAGTATTTT. This gives the protein CASSPEAPGLDFDTQYF.

The J gene is TRBJ2-2, the V gene TRBV28, with D possibly TRBD2 on 5 matching bases. This CDR3 contains 13 residues. Germline-derived CDR1 and CDR2 are MDHEN and SYDVKM. V lost 4 bases and J 7 bases, leaving 10 bases between the germline ends. The CDR3 is CASSYGEGGELFF. The CDR3 DNA reads as TGTGCCAGCAGTTACGGGGAAGGCGGGGAGCTGTTTTTT.

The genes are TRBV7-3 and TRBJ2-1; 9 bases fit TRBD2. V shed 2 bases and J 6 bases; nucleotides not matched to a gene: 14. Germline values: CDR1 SGHTA, CDR2 FQGTGA. The CDR3 is 18 residues long. CDR3: CASSLYAGGLVLVNEQFF. As DNA, the CDR3 is TGTGCCAGCAGCTTATACGCGGGAGGGCTTGTTTTGGTCAATGAGCAGTTCTTC.

The rearrangement uses TRBV7-2 and TRBJ1-2; 7 positions agree with TRBD1. The CDR3 loop spans 14 amino acids. V shed 6 bases and J 4 bases; nucleotides not matched to a gene: 8. Germline values: CDR1 SGHTA, CDR2 FQGNSA. The CDR3 loop reads CASRRQGRSYGYTF. DNA of the CDR3: TGTGCCAGCAGGCGACAGGGAAGGAGCTATGGCTACACCTTC.

In this sample, this clone turned up a few times. The rearrangement joins TRBV4-2 to TRBJ2-1; 8 nucleotides agree with TRBD2. V lost 1 base, J lost 3 bases, and 2 bases stayed unmatched. The CDR3 contains 15 residues. Germline-derived CDR1 and CDR2 are LGHNA and YNFKEQ. The CDR3 sequence: CASSQGSGIYNEQFF. CDR3 sequence (DNA): TGTGCCAGCAGCCAAGGTAGCGGGATCTACAATGAGCAGTTCTTC.

The J gene is TRBJ2-2, the V gene TRBV7-2, with 8 bases that match TRBD1. The germline V gene has CDR1 SGHTA and CDR2 FQGNSA. Germline trimming cut 5 bases from V and 2 bases from J; bases unmatched to any gene: 10. The CDR3 length is 17 residues. CDR3 region: CASSLVGGTGNTGELFF. The CDR3 DNA follows: TGTGCCAGCAGCCTAGTCGGCGGGACAGGAAACACCGGGGAGCTGTTTTTT.